This T cell receptor (beta chain) was found in a study of response to subunit inactivated influenza vaccine. TCRdb reanalysed the RT-PCR reads using MiXCR and keeps one entry per CDR3 protein. Among around 580,000 distinct CDR3 sequences, 12% were seen once, and the ten largest hold 10%. Study results and limitations: Researchers suggested that each seasonal influenza vaccination recruits few new T cells.

Trimming stripped 0 bases from V and 6 bases from J, with 6 bases between. The germline CDR1 and CDR2 sequences are SGHTA and FQGNSA. CDR3 length: 13 amino acids. This clonotype was seen ten or more times. What it binds is not known. The sample was PBMCs from blood, taken on the day of vaccination. The chain uses TRBV7-2 and TRBJ1-5, with D unresolved. This TCR was sampled from a man in his forties or fifties who received an inactivated influenza vaccine. In DNA form, the CDR3 reads TGTGCCAGCAGCTTAGCGGACGCTCAGCCCCAGCATTTT. This gives the protein CASSLADAQPQHF.